The 20 T cell receptor beta chains in this list originate from one sample, sequenced in a study of blood T cell repertoires in COVID-19 (TCRdb year 2020). The library was generated by the immunoSEQ multiplex PCR assay. The table comes from immuneACCESS by way of TCRdb, which keeps in-frame sequences with V and J called. Part of the clones is missing from these tables; in studies checked, under half for an unresolved V gene and the rest for unknown reasons. The sample table contains about 210,000 clones; only one count was recorded for just under 90% of them. The ten largest clones take up approximately 6% of the sample. Sequencing was done on a sample of peripheral blood. The receptors shown here come from a man in his sixties who had recovered from COVID-19.

This chain uses TRBV10-3 with TRBJ1-2; 9 bases agree with TRBD1. Germline V gene sequence: CDR1 ENHRY, CDR2 SYGVKD. This CDR3 has 14 amino acids. The junction had 5 bases not matched to a gene; V was cut back by 3 bases and J by 6 bases. In DNA form, the CDR3 reads TGTGCCATCAGTGACTCGACAGGGGGGCATGGCTACACCTTC. Protein product: CAISDSTGGHGYTF.

The chain employs TRBV5-4 and TRBJ1-4; D is ambiguous. V shed 3 bases and J shed 3 bases, with 15 bases lying between them. CDR3 length: 16 residues. The germline gives CDR1 SGHNT, CDR2 YYREEE (reference sequence). The CDR3 is CASSSAGGIANEKLFF. The CDR3 nucleotides are TGTGCCAGCAGCTCGGCGGGAGGTATAGCTAATGAAAAACTGTTTTTT. Complete variable domain (other parts from reference TRBV5-4 and TRBJ1-4): ETGVTQSPTHLIKTRGQQVTLRCSSQSGHNTVSWYQQALGQGPQFIFQYYREEENGRGNFPPRFSGLQFPNYSSELNVNALELDDSALYLCASSSAGGIANEKLFFGSGTQLSVL.

This chain links TRBV7-2 with TRBJ2-1; 11 bases match TRBD1. The V gene end was trimmed by 6 bases and the J gene end by 4 bases; junction bases not matched to a gene: 11. Germline lookup yields CDR1 SGHTA and CDR2 FQGNSA. The CDR3 covers 17 residues. CDR3 sequence: CASSFSGTGGLYNEQFF. The CDR3 region has the DNA TGTGCCAGCAGTTTTAGCGGGACAGGGGGTCTGTACAATGAGCAGTTCTTC. Full variable domain (missing parts from reference TRBV7-2 and TRBJ2-1): GAGVSQSPSNKVTEKGKDVELRCDPISGHTALYWYRQSLGQGLEFLIYFQGNSAPDKSGLPSDRFSAERTGGSVSTLTIQRTQQEDSAVYLCASSFSGTGGLYNEQFFGPGTRLTVL.

This clone was observed once. The chain is built from TRBV7-3 and TRBJ2-5; D not resolved. This CDR3 is built from 15 residues. Trimming removed 0 bases from V and 1 base from J, with 9 bases in between. Germline V lookup: CDR1 SGHTA, CDR2 FQGTGA. CDR3 in amino acids: CASSLTTNGQETQYF. The CDR3 bases are TGTGCCAGCAGCTTAACAACAAATGGCCAAGAGACCCAGTACTTC.

Here the CDR3 reads CASSPAAGRGYEQYF. In DNA form, the CDR3 reads TGTGCCAGCAGCCCCGCCGCGGGCAGGGGGTACGAGCAGTACTTC. This chain connects TRBV7-9 to TRBJ2-7; 7 nucleotides match TRBD1. Losses at the gene ends were 5 bases for V and 4 bases for J; bases not matched to a gene: 11. The germline V gene has CDR1 SEHNR and CDR2 FQNEAQ (reference sequence). The CDR3 covers 15 residues.

V is TRBV10-1 and J is TRBJ1-4, with D perhaps matching TRBD1 (6 bases). Germline V gene lookup returns CDR1 WNHNN and CDR2 SYGVQD (reference sequence). Trimming removed 5 bases at V and 7 bases at J, with 11 bases between. CDR3 length: 13 amino acids. The CDR3 sequence: CASSLDRFEKLFF. The CDR3 DNA reads TGCGCCAGCAGTTTGGACAGATTTGAAAAACTGTTTTTT.

This clone was observed once. The J gene is TRBJ1-6, the V gene TRBV5-6; 10 bases agree with TRBD1. V lost 1 base to trimming and J lost 10 bases; unmatched junction nucleotides: 8. In germline, CDR1 is SGHDT, CDR2 YYEEEE. CDR3 length: 16 residues. Here the CDR3 DNA reads TGTGCCAGCAGCTTGCCGGGGGACAGGGGACGGTCACCCCTCCACTTT. Its translation is CASSLPGDRGRSPLHF.

The chain combines TRBV5-5 with TRBJ2-5, with 9 bases identical to TRBD2. The CDR3 length is 15 residues. J gave up 2 bases and V 0 bases, and 2 bases lay outside the gene matches. From germline, CDR1 is SGHKS and CDR2 YYEKEE (reference sequence). The CDR3 loop reads CASSLGLAGQETQYF. The CDR3 nucleotides are TGTGCCAGCAGCTTGGGGCTAGCGGGACAAGAGACCCAGTACTTC. Full variable domain (rest looked up from reference TRBV5-5 and TRBJ2-5): DAGVTQSPTHLIKTRGQQVTLRCSPISGHKSVSWYQQVLGQGPQFIFQYYEKEERGRGNFPDRFSARQFPNYSSELNVNALLLGDSALYLCASSLGLAGQETQYFGPGTRLLVL.

Concerning this clone itself: The same CDR3 can be traced to other DNA sequences in this sample. The chain links TRBV19 to TRBJ2-3, with 13 bases aligning to TRBD2. The V gene's germline CDR1 is LNHDA and CDR2 SQIVND (reference sequence). This CDR3 region has 16 residues. V trimming: 6 bases; J trimming: 0 bases; junction bases outside the gene matches: 3. The CDR3 protein is CASSLLAGGSTDTQYF. CDR3 bases: TGTGCCAGTAGCTTACTAGCGGGGGGGAGCACAGATACGCAGTATTTT.

This chain joins TRBV4-1 and TRBJ2-1; TRBD2 agrees at 9 bases. This CDR3 comprises 16 residues. CDR1 and CDR2 (germline): MGHRA, YSYEKL. J was trimmed by 5 bases and V by 3 bases; bases with no gene match: 8. The CDR3 nucleotides are TGCGCCAGCAGCCAGGGGAGCGGGGGGCCCGACAATGAGCAGTTCTTC. Its protein is CASSQGSGGPDNEQFF.

This chain uses TRBV18 with TRBJ1-1; unclear D gene. The germline V and J ends were trimmed by 3 bases and 4 bases, with 9 bases remaining between them. Germline V gene lookup returns CDR1 KGHSH and CDR2 LQKENI. The length of the CDR3 is 13 residues. CDR3 protein: CASSPQRVTEAFF. The CDR3 bases are TGTGCCAGCTCACCGCAGAGGGTCACTGAAGCTTTCTTT.

The chain joins TRBV19 to TRBJ1-1; D is ambiguous. The CDR3 covers 15 residues. CDR1 LNHDA and CDR2 SQIVND come from the germline V gene (reference sequence). V lost 1 base and J 1 base, leaving 10 bases between the germline ends. The CDR3 loop reads CASSIGGLPNTEAFF. The CDR3 bases are TGTGCCAGTAGTATAGGCGGGCTGCCGAACACTGAAGCTTTCTTT.

The chain recombines TRBV15 with TRBJ2-3; 8 nucleotides match TRBD2. The germline V gene encodes CDR1 LNHNV and CDR2 YYDKDF (reference sequence). This CDR3 has 16 amino acids. Germline trimming cut 3 bases from V and 0 bases from J; bases unmatched to any gene: 5. The CDR3 region is CATSRGASGSTDTQYF. CDR3 bases: TGTGCCACCAGCAGGGGGGCTAGCGGGAGCACAGATACGCAGTATTTT. Variable domain in full (rest from reference TRBV15 and TRBJ2-3): DAMVIQNPRYQVTQFGKPVTLSCSQTLNHNVMYWYQQKSSQAPKLLFHYYDKDFNNEADTPDNFQSRRPNTSFCFLDIRSPGLGDTAMYLCATSRGASGSTDTQYFGPGTRLTVL.

V usage is TRBV2 and J usage is TRBJ2-3; 8 bases map to TRBD2. Trimming cost V 8 bases and J 1 base; bases outside gene matches: 8. This CDR3 contains 15 residues. Per the germline V gene, CDR1 is SNHLY and CDR2 is FYNNEI. In nucleotides, the CDR3 is TGTGCCAGCGGTGCCCAGCGGGGGCGCACAGATACGCAGTATTTT. It is translated as CASGAQRGRTDTQYF.

The gene calls are TRBV11-3 and TRBJ2-2; 10 bases are a match to TRBD1. The germline CDR1 and CDR2 sequences are SGHNT and YENEEA. Trimming cost V 5 bases and J 4 bases; bases outside gene matches: 4. The CDR3 is made up of 15 amino acids. CDR3 residues: CASSIWTGGTGELFF. The CDR3 DNA sequence: TGTGCCAGCAGCATTTGGACAGGGGGCACCGGGGAGCTGTTTTTT.

The chain joins TRBV11-2 to TRBJ1-5, with 7 bases lining up with TRBD1. Germline V gives CDR1 SGHAT, CDR2 FQNNGV. This CDR3 is 14 amino acids long. Trimming removed 6 bases from V and 2 bases from J; junction bases left unmatched: 4. CDR3 DNA sequence: TGTGCCAGCAGTCAAGACAGGGGCAATCAGCCCCAGCATTTT. It translates to CASSQDRGNQPQHF.

The chain recombines TRBV19 with TRBJ1-5; D ambiguous. CDR3 size: 17 residues. Per the germline V gene, CDR1 is LNHDA and CDR2 is SQIVND (reference sequence). Trimming cost V 5 bases and J 4 bases, with 21 bases left between them. This chain's CDR3 is CASSSLNGQSANQPQHF. The CDR3 DNA follows: TGTGCCAGTAGTTCACTAAATGGCCAGTCCGCTAATCAGCCCCAGCATTTT.

The J gene is TRBJ2-1, the V gene TRBV19; the D gene is possibly TRBD2 (6 bases). This CDR3 is built from 12 residues. V lost 10 bases and J lost 6, with 13 bases in between. CDR1 is LNHDA, CDR2 SQIVND, per germline (reference sequence). The CDR3 loop is CATGGAGNEQFF. The CDR3 bases are TGTGCCACGGGCGGAGCGGGCAATGAGCAGTTCTTC.

This chain connects TRBV4-3 to TRBJ1-2; tentative D call: TRBD1 (6 bases). The length of the CDR3 is 16 residues. The V gene lost 0 bases and the J gene lost 5 bases, with 16 bases spanning the gap. Germline V gene lookup returns CDR1 LGHNA and CDR2 YSLEER. The CDR3 is CASSQDPTGIGYGYTF. The CDR3 nucleotides are TGCGCCAGCAGCCAAGATCCCACAGGGATTGGTTATGGCTACACCTTC.

J is TRBJ1-4 and V is TRBV5-5; maybe TRBD1 (5 bases). The CDR3 extends over 15 amino acids. CDR1 SGHKS and CDR2 YYEKEE come from the germline V gene (reference sequence). Trimming took 2 bases from V and 3 from J, leaving 11 bases between them. The CDR3 bases are TGTGCCAGCAGCTTTATCGGGGGGTCTAATGAAAAACTGTTTTTT. Translating it yields CASSFIGGSNEKLFF.